A single sample is the source of the 22 T cell receptor beta chains below, sequenced in a study of shared clonotypes between healthy human individuals. Data came from immunoSEQ multiplex PCR; TCRdb stores just in-frame clones and leaves some out. The sample holds roughly 1,500,000 clones, approximately 98% seen once. Input material: naive CD4+ T cells sorted from blood. Stated subset: CD45RA+ positively selected. These receptors were collected from a man aged 30-40 years in good health.

J is TRBJ1-3 and V is TRBV25-1, with TRBD1 matching over 7 bases. This CDR3 is 15 amino acids long. V shed 2 bases and J 3 bases; nucleotides not matched to a gene: 4. From germline, CDR1 is MGHDK and CDR2 SYGVNS. The CDR3 here is CASSEPRQGGNTIYF. The DNA for the CDR3 is TGTGCCAGCAGTGAACCTCGACAGGGTGGAAACACCATATATTTT.

J is TRBJ2-1 and V is TRBV7-9; D is unresolved. CDR1 and CDR2 (germline): SEHNR, FQNEAQ (reference sequence). The CDR3 is 15 amino acids. V dropped 5 bases and J dropped 4 bases, with 15 bases sitting between them. CDR3 DNA sequence: TGTGCCAGCAGCGCCCGTTTTCGGGCTTACAATGAGCAGTTCTTC. Translated: CASSARFRAYNEQFF.

The gene calls are TRBV28 and TRBJ2-7, with 8 bases matching TRBD2. The CDR3 runs 16 residues. Germline CDR1 is MDHEN and CDR2 is SYDVKM. Trimming cost V 0 bases and J 3 bases; bases outside gene matches: 7. CDR3 sequence reads: CASSLWGAGEVYEQYF. The CDR3 DNA reads as TGTGCCAGCAGTTTATGGGGAGCGGGAGAGGTCTACGAGCAGTACTTC.

The V call is TRBV13, the J call TRBJ2-5; 8 nucleotides align to TRBD1. CDR1 is PRHDT and CDR2 is FYEKMQ in the germline V gene (reference sequence). The J segment lost 5 bases and the V segment lost 4 bases, leaving 12 bases of the junction unmatched. The CDR3 consists of 16 residues. The CDR3 nucleotides are TGTGCCAGCAGCTCAGGACAGGGAAGGGTGATGGAGACCCAGTACTTC. This gives the protein CASSSGQGRVMETQYF.

This clone was seen once. The V call is TRBV7-9, the J call TRBJ2-3, with no clear D. The germline V and J ends were trimmed by 4 bases and 2 bases, with 16 bases remaining between them. This CDR3 is 16 amino acids long. Germline CDR1 and CDR2: SEHNR and FQNEAQ (reference sequence). This CDR3 is CASSYFPGRTTDTQYF. The CDR3 region has the DNA TGTGCCAGCAGCTATTTCCCCGGACGGACCACAGATACGCAGTATTTT.

This clone was seen just once. The chain combines TRBV6-6 with TRBJ1-2; 7 bases line up with TRBD1. This CDR3 spans 13 amino acids. Germline CDR1 is MNHNY and CDR2 is SVGAGI (reference sequence). V lost 6 bases to trimming and J lost 0 bases; unmatched junction nucleotides: 1. In DNA, the CDR3 is TGTGCCAGCAGCACAGGGGCTAACTATGGCTACACCTTC. This gives the protein CASSTGANYGYTF.

The CDR3 sequence: CASSVQQKPVNTEAFF. Here the CDR3 DNA reads TGTGCCAGCAGCGTCCAACAGAAGCCGGTGAACACTGAAGCTTTCTTT. V and J are TRBV9 and TRBJ1-1; D unresolved. The CDR3 is made up of 16 amino acids. CDR1 SGDLS and CDR2 YYNGEE come from the germline V gene. The V and J ends lost 2 bases and 0 bases respectively, with 14 bases between them.

This rearrangement joins TRBV5-1 to TRBJ2-7; D may be TRBD1 (6 bases). The CDR3 has 13 residues. From germline, CDR1 is SGHRS and CDR2 YFSETQ. V lost 5 bases and J lost 6, with 15 bases in between. For the CDR3, the DNA is TGCGCCAGCAGGCCCGGGACAACTGCCGAGCAGTACTTC. It codes for CASRPGTTAEQYF.

This chain joins TRBV30 and TRBJ1-5; no firm D call. CDR1 is GTSNPN and CDR2 is SVGIG in the germline V gene (reference sequence). V was clipped by 1 base and J by 3 bases, with 7 bases between them. The CDR3 has 13 amino acids. CDR3 loop: CAWSGSFNQPQHF. CDR3 DNA sequence: TGTGCCTGGAGTGGCAGCTTCAATCAGCCCCAGCATTTT.

CDR3 residues: CASSLMGTVSEQFF. The CDR3 coding sequence is TGTGCCAGCAGCCTCATGGGGACCGTATCCGAGCAGTTCTTC. V and J are TRBV9 and TRBJ2-1; D is perhaps TRBD1 or TRBD2 (5 bases each). Looked up from germline, CDR1 is SGDLS and CDR2 is YYNGEE. The CDR3 runs 14 residues. The V end lost 4 bases, the J end lost 10 bases, and 18 bases lay between the germline ends.

V is TRBV6-4 and J is TRBJ1-2; no firm D call. The CDR3 spans 12 residues. CDR1 is MRHNA, CDR2 SNTAGT, per germline. Trimming shortened V by 5 bases and J by 4 bases, and 8 bases separated the two germline ends. CDR3 bases: TGTGCCAGCAGTAACACATCCTATGGCTACACCTTC. It codes for CASSNTSYGYTF.

The J gene is TRBJ2-2, the V gene TRBV27; TRBD1 matches at 7 bases. The CDR3 is made up of 15 amino acids. Germline CDR1 is MNHEY and CDR2 is SMNVEV (reference sequence). V lost 7 bases, J lost 7 bases, and 12 bases stayed unmatched. The CDR3 region has the DNA TGTGCCAGCATGTACCAGGGGGAATTGGTCGGGGAGCTGTTTTTT. Its protein is CASMYQGELVGELFF.

The chain links TRBV1 to TRBJ2-2. TRBV1 is designated a pseudogene. The CDR3 is 15 amino acids. CDR3 sequence: CTSSQDPMGAGELFF. The CDR3, as DNA: TGCACCAGCAGCCAAGACCCTATGGGGGCCGGGGAGCTGTTTTTT.

This chain links TRBV7-2 with TRBJ2-7; 9 bases agree with TRBD1. This CDR3 comprises 15 residues. Germline V gene lookup returns CDR1 SGHTA and CDR2 FQGNSA. V lost 5 bases to trimming and J lost 4 bases; unmatched junction nucleotides: 9. The CDR3, as DNA: TGTGCCAGCAGCCCCAGGACAGGGGCTTTGTACGAGCAGTACTTC. Translation: CASSPRTGALYEQYF.

DNA for the CDR3: TGTGCCAGCAGCATCCCGGGAGTTAGTTCCTACAATGAGCAGTTCTTC. Protein sequence: CASSIPGVSSYNEQFF. The chain uses TRBV13 and TRBJ2-1, with TRBD2 as a possible D gene (6 bases). Trimming left V 5 bases short and J 1 base short, with 15 bases between. There are 16 residues in the CDR3. The germline V gene encodes CDR1 PRHDT and CDR2 FYEKMQ (reference sequence).

This clone was counted a single time. The chain employs TRBV5-1 and TRBJ2-7, with TRBD2 identical over 13 bases. Germline-derived CDR1 and CDR2 are SGHRS and YFSETQ. The CDR3 spans 17 residues. Losses at the gene ends were 4 bases for V and 2 bases for J; bases not matched to a gene: 9. The CDR3 is CASSKTSGRISAYEQYF. The CDR3 DNA reads TGCGCCAGCAGCAAGACTAGCGGGAGGATCTCGGCCTACGAGCAGTACTTC.

This clone has just one count. The chain recombines TRBV6-6 with TRBJ1-5, with TRBD1 matching over 7 bases. The CDR3 loop spans 15 amino acids. Germline V gives CDR1 MNHNY, CDR2 SVGAGI (reference sequence). V was pared by 7 bases and J by 3 bases, with 9 bases of the junction left unmatched. In DNA, the CDR3 is TGTGCCAGCAACCTTGAGGACAGGCCCAATCAGCCCCAGCATTTT. This translates into CASNLEDRPNQPQHF.

The rearrangement uses TRBV18 and TRBJ1-3; weak D call: TRBD1 (6 bases). The CDR3 contains 14 residues. Germline CDR1 KGHSH, CDR2 LQKENI. Trimming left V 5 bases short and J 2 bases short, with 10 bases between. Here the CDR3 DNA reads TGTGCCAGCTCAGCACAGGGAACTGGAAACACCATATATTTT. Protein: CASSAQGTGNTIYF.

The rearrangement joins TRBV6-6 to TRBJ2-3, with D hard to call. V was clipped by 5 bases and J by 1 base, with 10 bases between them. Germline CDR1 MNHNY, CDR2 SVGAGI (reference sequence). The CDR3 has 14 amino acids. DNA for the CDR3: TGTGCCAGCAGTCCCGGACGACGCACAGATACGCAGTATTTT. It encodes CASSPGRRTDTQYF.

The chain links TRBV20-1 to TRBJ2-5; the D call may be TRBD1 or TRBD2 (5 bases each). There are 11 residues in the CDR3. Germline-derived CDR1 and CDR2 are DFQATT and SNEGSKA (reference sequence). V was cut by 7 bases and J by 7 bases, with 13 bases left in between. The CDR3 spells CSGRDRVTQYF. The CDR3, as DNA: TGCAGTGGTCGGGACCGGGTGACCCAGTACTTC.

The chain carries TRBV4-1 and TRBJ1-5; D is undetermined. In germline, CDR1 is MGHRA, CDR2 YSYEKL. V was shortened by 11 bases and J by 0 bases, with 8 bases between the two germline ends. The CDR3 extends over 12 amino acids. CDR3 in amino acids: CAPCYSNQPQHF. DNA for the CDR3: TGCGCCCCCTGCTATAGCAATCAGCCCCAGCATTTT.

This sequence joins TRBV19 and TRBJ2-2; D perhaps matches TRBD2 (5 bases). Germline CDR1 and CDR2: LNHDA and SQIVND (reference sequence). This CDR3 is 13 amino acids long. The V and J ends lost 10 bases and 5 bases respectively, with 14 bases between them. In DNA form, the CDR3 reads TGTGCCACCACTAGGTGGGGTACCGGGGAGCTGTTTTTT. Protein: CATTRWGTGELFF.